Listed here are 27 T cell receptor beta chains from one sample, sequenced in a study of OX40 agonist ivuxolimab in advanced cancers. The method was immunoSEQ multiplex PCR; TCRdb's version includes in-frame clones alone and lacks a portion of them. Of about 76,000 clones in the sample, roughly 89% were seen once. The source was CD4+ or CD8+ T cells sorted from blood, collected in a trial of the OX40 agonist ivuxolimab. Receptors were obtained from an adult with an advanced solid tumor such as melanoma, head and neck, liver or kidney cancer.

V gene TRBV28 combines with J gene TRBJ1-2; D call uncertain. The V gene's germline CDR1 is MDHEN and CDR2 SYDVKM. This CDR3 spans 13 amino acids. V was cut by 2 bases and J by 0 bases, with 4 bases left in between. The CDR3 spells CASSLGPNYGYTF. The CDR3 bases are TGTGCCAGCAGTTTAGGACCTAACTATGGCTACACCTTC.

The chain recombines TRBV18 with TRBJ1-1, with a weak D call TRBD1 (6 bases). V was shortened by 7 bases and J by 5 bases, with 14 bases between the two germline ends. Germline V lookup: CDR1 KGHSH, CDR2 LQKENI. The CDR3 totals 13 residues. In nucleotides, the CDR3 is TGTGCCAGCTGTAGGGGGAGCAGGACTGAAGCTTTCTTT. This gives the protein CASCRGSRTEAFF.

Only one count was recorded for this clone. The V and J genes are TRBV11-2 and TRBJ2-7; TRBD2 agrees at 8 bases. This CDR3 region has 12 residues. The ends lost 3 bases at V and 6 bases at J; junction bases unmatched: 1. Germline loops: CDR1 SGHAT, CDR2 FQNNGV. The CDR3 region is CASSFGTSEQYF. CDR3 nucleotides: TGTGCCAGCAGCTTTGGGACTAGCGAGCAGTACTTC.

The rearrangement uses TRBV9 and TRBJ2-1; TRBD1 might be the D (6 bases). CDR1 is SGDLS and CDR2 is YYNGEE in the germline V gene. The CDR3 consists of 17 residues. V shed 4 bases and J shed 1 base, with 18 bases lying between them. CDR3 amino acids: CASSPHLGQGSYNEQFF. The CDR3 bases are TGTGCCAGCAGCCCCCATCTCGGGCAGGGGTCCTACAATGAGCAGTTCTTC.

The chain combines TRBV10-3 with TRBJ2-1; no firm D call. The V gene lost 3 bases and the J gene lost 2 bases, with 23 bases spanning the gap. The CDR3 contains 19 residues. Germline V gene sequence: CDR1 ENHRY, CDR2 SYGVKD. CDR3 loop: CAISEKGLDSLGTYNEQFF. The CDR3 DNA sequence: TGTGCCATCAGTGAAAAGGGCCTGGATAGTCTTGGGACCTACAATGAGCAGTTCTTC.

This clone was recorded once. The genes are TRBV5-1 and TRBJ1-1, with D tentatively TRBD1 (5 bases). Germline V CDR1 and CDR2: SGHRS, YFSETQ. The V end was cut by 0 bases, the J end by 8 bases, with 8 bases between. The CDR3 covers 12 residues. The CDR3 DNA follows: TGCGCCAGCAGCTTGGGACAGCAAGAAGCTTTCTTT. Translated, it gives CASSLGQQEAFF.

This chain uses TRBV18 with TRBJ1-1, with D unresolved. The germline gives CDR1 KGHSH, CDR2 LQKENI. This CDR3 comprises 15 residues. V lost 2 bases and J 1 base, leaving 11 bases between the germline ends. The CDR3 reads CASSPSVAGNTEAFF. CDR3 nucleotide sequence: TGTGCCAGCTCACCATCCGTTGCTGGGAACACTGAAGCTTTCTTT.

The chain links TRBV2 to TRBJ1-4, with TRBD1 matching 8 bases. The CDR3 runs to 15 residues. The trim removed 7 bases at V and 12 bases at J, leaving 16 bases unmatched. Germline V gene sequence: CDR1 SNHLY, CDR2 FYNNEI. The CDR3 nucleotides read TGTGCCAGCAAGGAAATTGGACAGGGTGGCGGGGAACTGTTTTTT. Translated, it gives CASKEIGQGGGELFF.

This chain links TRBV5-1 with TRBJ2-1; D possibly corresponds to TRBD1 (6 bases). CDR3 length equals 15 residues. V was shortened by 2 bases and J by 0 bases, with 9 bases between the two germline ends. Germline assignment: CDR1 SGHRS and CDR2 YFSETQ. Here the CDR3 DNA reads TGCGCCAGCAGCTTTGGGGACACCTCCTACAATGAGCAGTTCTTC. As protein: CASSFGDTSYNEQFF.

The V and J genes are TRBV5-5 and TRBJ1-1; D gene uncertain. CDR1 SGHKS and CDR2 YYEKEE come from the germline V gene (reference sequence). Trimming removed 2 bases from V and 4 bases from J, with 12 bases in between. CDR3 length: 14 amino acids. CDR3 protein: CASSLATEGTEAFF. The CDR3 DNA sequence: TGTGCCAGCAGCTTAGCAACAGAGGGCACTGAAGCTTTCTTT.

The J gene is TRBJ2-2, the V gene TRBV6-4; no definite D call. Germline V lookup: CDR1 MRHNA, CDR2 SNTAGT. Trimming removed 1 base from V and 5 bases from J, with 5 bases in between. This CDR3 contains 13 residues. In DNA form, the CDR3 reads TGTGCCAGCAGTGACTTAAGGACCGGGGAGCTGTTTTTT. Translating it yields CASSDLRTGELFF.

The chain is built from TRBV29-1 and TRBJ2-7; 7 nucleotides line up with TRBD2. The length of the CDR3 is 14 residues. CDR1 is SQVTM and CDR2 is ANQGSEA in the germline V gene. J was trimmed by 2 bases and V by 6 bases; bases with no gene match: 10. The CDR3 DNA reads as TGCAGCGTCGAACTAGCGCGGCCCGCCTACGAGCAGTACTTC. Protein sequence: CSVELARPAYEQYF.

This chain uses TRBV6-1 with TRBJ1-1; 10 bases line up with TRBD1. Germline V lookup: CDR1 MNHNS, CDR2 SASEGT. This CDR3 is built from 16 residues. J gave up 6 bases and V 4 bases, and 11 bases lay outside the gene matches. The CDR3 sequence is CASSVYPRDRGPEAFF. The CDR3 nucleotides read TGTGCCAGCAGTGTCTATCCCCGGGACAGGGGCCCTGAAGCTTTCTTT.

J is TRBJ1-6 and V is TRBV9; D possibly corresponds to TRBD1 (5 bases). CDR1 is SGDLS and CDR2 is YYNGEE in the germline V gene. Trimming took 4 bases from V and 9 from J, leaving 17 bases between them. The CDR3 loop spans 15 amino acids. DNA of the CDR3: TGTGCCAGCAGCCCGCGTGGGGGGTGGGGTTCACCCCTCCACTTT. It yields the protein CASSPRGGWGSPLHF. Full variable domain (outside the CDR3, taken from reference TRBV9 and TRBJ1-6): DSGVTQTPKHLITATGQRVTLRCSPRSGDLSVYWYQQSLDQGLQFLIQYYNGEERAKGNILERFSAQQFPDLHSELNLSSLELGDSALYFCASSPRGGWGSPLHFGNGTRLTVT.

The chain links TRBV7-6 to TRBJ2-1, with D possibly matching TRBD1 (7 bases). The CDR3 runs 16 residues. Trimming stripped 5 bases from V and 6 bases from J, with 20 bases between. CDR1 is SGHVS, CDR2 FNYEAQ, per germline. The CDR3 loop is CASSAPTGTQLNEQFF. The CDR3 nucleotides read TGTGCCAGCAGCGCGCCGACAGGGACTCAGCTCAATGAGCAGTTCTTC. The full variable domain, rest sourced from reference TRBV7-6 and TRBJ2-1, is GAGVSQSPRYKVTKRGQDVALRCDPISGHVSLYWYRQALGQGPEFLTYFNYEAQQDKSGLPNDRFSAERPEGSISTLTIQRTEQRDSAMYRCASSAPTGTQLNEQFFGPGTRLTVL.

This rearrangement joins TRBV19 to TRBJ1-2, with 10 bases identical to TRBD1. The CDR3 spans 16 residues. The germline V gene encodes CDR1 LNHDA and CDR2 SQIVND (reference sequence). Losses at the gene ends were 10 bases for V and 6 bases for J; bases not matched to a gene: 17. The CDR3 DNA sequence: TGTGCCATTGCGACCCCGCGATGGACAGGGGGAAATGGCTACACCTTC. Protein product: CAIATPRWTGGNGYTF.

This chain joins TRBV27 and TRBJ2-3; perhaps D is TRBD1 or TRBD2 (5 bases each). Looked up from germline, CDR1 is MNHEY and CDR2 is SMNVEV (reference sequence). CDR3 size: 16 residues. The V and J ends lost 5 bases and 1 base respectively, with 16 bases between them. DNA for the CDR3: TGTGCCAGCAGTACCTCAGGGAGATTCGGCACAGATACGCAGTATTTT. Translation: CASSTSGRFGTDTQYF.

The chain has TRBV7-9 and TRBJ1-2; 8 bases match TRBD1. The CDR3 is 17 residues long. The V gene's germline CDR1 is SEHNR and CDR2 FQNEAQ (reference sequence). Unmatched junction bases numbered 19, after V lost 5 bases and J lost 8 bases. CDR3 sequence reads: CASSDLYPGQGLEGYTF. The CDR3 DNA reads TGTGCCAGCAGCGACCTTTATCCAGGACAGGGTTTGGAAGGCTACACCTTC.

The chain employs TRBV15 and TRBJ1-2, with D unclear. The CDR3 has 15 amino acids. Looked up from germline, CDR1 is LNHNV and CDR2 is YYDKDF (reference sequence). The V and J ends lost 0 bases and 4 bases respectively, with 12 bases between them. This chain's CDR3 is CATSRDEGLRYGYTF. In nucleotides, the CDR3 is TGTGCCACCAGCAGAGATGAGGGTTTACGCTATGGCTACACCTTC.

A single count supports this clone. The chain combines TRBV4-3 with TRBJ1-1; TRBD1 aligns across 7 bases. CDR3 size: 13 residues. Germline loops: CDR1 LGHNA, CDR2 YSLEER. The trim removed 2 bases at V and 7 bases at J, leaving 4 bases unmatched. CDR3 in DNA: TGCGCCAGCAGCCAACAGGGGGTTCGTGAAGCTTTCTTT. This encodes CASSQQGVREAFF.

The rearrangement uses TRBV18 and TRBJ2-7, with D uncertain. CDR1 and CDR2 from the germline V gene are KGHSH and LQKENI. V shed 3 bases and J shed 4 bases, with 16 bases lying between them. This CDR3 is 15 amino acids long. In DNA form, the CDR3 reads TGTGCCAGCTCACCGGGTCCCTCACCAGATTACGAGCAGTACTTC. Amino acids: CASSPGPSPDYEQYF. The full variable domain, in which reference TRBV18 and TRBJ2-7 provide the parts outside the CDR3, is NAGVMQNPRHLVRRRGQEARLRCSPMKGHSHVYWYRQLPEEGLKFMVYLQKENIIDESGMPKERFSAEFPKEGPSILRIQQVVRGDSAAYFCASSPGPSPDYEQYFGPGTRLTVT.

In this sample, this clone turned up a few times. J is TRBJ2-3 and V is TRBV19; D may match TRBD1 or TRBD2 (5 bases each). V dropped 8 bases and J dropped 2 bases, with 17 bases sitting between them. This CDR3 has 15 amino acids. The germline V gene has CDR1 LNHDA and CDR2 SQIVND (reference sequence). The CDR3: CASGGQRRATDTQYF. Written as DNA, the CDR3 is TGTGCCAGTGGGGGTCAACGGCGAGCCACAGATACGCAGTATTTT.

The J gene is TRBJ2-7, the V gene TRBV5-5; the D is unclear. The CDR3 sequence is 13 residues long. The V end was cut by 4 bases, the J end by 6 bases, with 14 bases between. Germline V lookup: CDR1 SGHKS, CDR2 YYEKEE (reference sequence). This CDR3 reads CASSVNPLIEQYF. CDR3 DNA: TGTGCCAGCAGCGTTAACCCCCTTATCGAGCAGTACTTC.

The chain recombines TRBV11-3 with TRBJ2-2; D is ambiguous. V lost 2 bases, J lost 7 bases, and 8 bases lay in between. The CDR3 is 13 residues long. Looked up from germline, CDR1 is SGHNT and CDR2 is YENEEA. The CDR3 DNA reads as TGTGCCAGCAGCTTATTGAACGGCGGGGAGCTGTTTTTT. This translates into CASSLLNGGELFF.

The J gene is TRBJ2-5, the V gene TRBV11-1; possibly TRBD1 or TRBD2 for D (5 bases each). Germline CDR1 reads SGHAT; CDR2 reads FQDESV (reference sequence). The CDR3 is 15 residues long. Trimming took 1 base from V and 3 from J, leaving 12 bases between them. The DNA of the CDR3 is TGTGCCAGCAGCTTAGTCGGGGCTGGGGAAGAGACCCAGTACTTC. Its translation is CASSLVGAGEETQYF.

The CDR3 protein is CASRESRHYNEQFF. In DNA form, the CDR3 reads TGTGCCAGCAGAGAATCCAGACACTACAATGAGCAGTTCTTC. The chain has TRBV6-5 and TRBJ2-1; D gene uncertain. V dropped 6 bases and J dropped 3 bases, with 12 bases sitting between them. This CDR3 spans 14 amino acids. Germline V CDR1 and CDR2: MNHEY, SVGAGI.

This chain links TRBV9 with TRBJ1-2; D gene unclear. Germline assignment: CDR1 SGDLS and CDR2 YYNGEE. The V end was cut by 4 bases, the J end by 6 bases, with 28 bases between. The CDR3 covers 18 residues. The CDR3 sequence is CASSREPRTTGGYHGYTF. Written as DNA, the CDR3 is TGTGCCAGCAGCCGAGAACCTAGAACGACGGGAGGATATCATGGCTACACCTTC.